This T cell receptor beta chain was retrieved from a study of identifying expanded T cells in peripheral blood. Findings of the study overall: Technical replicates showed around 1.2 changed clones; about two weeks around 15; four weeks 19. Variance in clone template counts between roughly two-week samples significantly increased with total template count across all healthy donors.

Sequencing used immunoSEQ multiplex PCR; TCRdb keeps in-frame clones, though not all of them. The sample consists of approximately 75,000 clones, roughly 88% of them appearing once. A word on this clone: What it binds is unknown.

No infections or other immune events were documented during collection. The sequencing sample was made of blood. This clonotype was sampled from a person aged 18 to 75 in good health.

The CDR3 DNA follows: TGTGCCAGCAAGGGAATCCACGGGAACGTAGGTGAGCAGTTCTTC. Translating gives CASKGIHGNVGEQFF. V usage is TRBV14 and J usage is TRBJ2-1; D perhaps matches TRBD2 (5 bases). The ends were cut back, 7 bases at V and 9 bases at J, with 22 bases in the middle. The CDR3 runs 15 residues. The V gene's germline CDR1 is SGHDN and CDR2 FVKESK.